This TCR beta chain was identified in a study of identical twins. This clonotype was seen only a few times. TCRdb itself ran the 5' RACE reads through MiXCR, one entry per CDR3 protein. This table holds over 600,000 distinct CDR3 sequences, over 20% found once. The CDR3 loop spans 12 amino acids. The V gene's germline CDR1 is SGHAT and CDR2 FQNNGV. The V end lost 9 bases, the J end lost 0 bases, and 9 bases lay between the germline ends. This sample was also put to use in a study of T cells expressing NK-cell markers.

This receptor was identified in a woman aged 18 to 35 in good health. The sample taken for sequencing was PBMCs. The chain is built from TRBV11-2 and TRBJ2-7; D tentatively fits TRBD1 or TRBD2 (5 bases each). In nucleotides, the CDR3 is TGTGCCAGTCGGGGCACCTCCTACGAGCAGTACTTC. This sequence encodes CASRGTSYEQYF.